This T cell receptor beta chain was captured by sequencing in a study of post-analysis software for immune sequencing data. Carried by the TCR beta cDNA libraries were unique molecular identifiers. TCRdb called the PCR reads again in MiXCR, with one record for every CDR3 protein. The sample consists of approximately 730,000 distinct CDR3 sequences, 25% to 30% of them appearing once. Regarding the study as a whole: Samples made in the same batch grouped tightly together by F measure. TRBV5-6, TRBV5-1 and TRBV20-1 belonged to a set of about 5 TRBV segments that were more frequent in patients than controls. Multiple sclerosis patients showed significantly lower normalized Chao1 diversity than controls did.

Details on this clonotype: The antigen is not known.

Germline CDR1 reads MNHEY; CDR2 reads SVGEGT. V was clipped by 0 bases and J by 7 bases, with 13 bases between them. The CDR3 is 15 amino acids. This chain uses TRBV6-2 or TRBV6-3 with TRBJ2-1; D not certain. The specimen was blood. The TCR sequence derives from a girl aged 5-17 years with multiple sclerosis. The CDR3 is CASSYSPTHLNEQFF. The CDR3 DNA reads as TGTGCCAGCAGTTACTCACCGACCCACCTAAATGAGCAGTTCTTC.